A selection of T cell receptor beta chains follows, all from one sample in a study of OX40 agonist ivuxolimab in advanced cancers. Measured with immunoSEQ multiplex PCR; TCRdb has only the in-frame clones, and not every one. The table shows 76,000 or so clones, with approximately 85% occurring only once. The sample here was CD4+ or CD8+ T cells sorted from blood, taken in a trial of the OX40 agonist ivuxolimab. All receptors derive from an adult with an advanced solid tumor such as melanoma, head and neck, liver or kidney cancer. CDR3s include the opening cysteine and the closing phenylalanine or tryptophan.

j_gene: TRBJ1-4
v_gene: TRBV19
CDR3aa: CASSERRKVFF

j_gene: TRBJ2-2
v_gene: TRBV5-1
CDR3aa: CASSPGLGGNTGELFF

j_gene: TRBJ1-2
v_gene: TRBV6-1
CDR3aa: CASSPGTGVGYTF

j_gene: .
v_gene: TRBV7-2
CDR3aa: CASSRLSSGDYYEQYF

j_gene: TRBJ1-5
v_gene: TRBV7-2
CDR3aa: CASSIGANQPQHF

j_gene: TRBJ1-2
v_gene: TRBV7-9
CDR3aa: CASSPGTGDGGYTF

j_gene: TRBJ2-4
v_gene: TRBV30
CDR3aa: CAWSAGTGENIQYF

j_gene: TRBJ1-2
v_gene: TRBV2
CDR3aa: CASSVKQGGYGYTF

j_gene: TRBJ2-5
v_gene: TRBV2
CDR3aa: CASSEEGAGTQYF

j_gene: TRBJ1-2
v_gene: TRBV6-1
CDR3aa: CASGTAYGYTF

j_gene: TRBJ2-7
v_gene: TRBV28
CDR3aa: CASSFPGTGGNEQYF

j_gene: TRBJ2-5
v_gene: TRBV5-6
CDR3aa: CASSFTAQETQYF

j_gene: TRBJ2-2
v_gene: TRBV6-5
CDR3aa: CASSPPPKNTGELFF

j_gene: TRBJ1-5
v_gene: TRBV15
CDR3aa: CATSRNPGNSNQPQHF

j_gene: TRBJ1-4
v_gene: TRBV10-3
CDR3aa: CAISEYGGGNEKLFF

j_gene: TRBJ1-1
v_gene: TRBV27
CDR3aa: CASSPTSDTEAFF

j_gene: TRBJ1-1
v_gene: TRBV6-1
CDR3aa: CASRVRSVTEAFF

j_gene: TRBJ1-1
v_gene: TRBV10-3
CDR3aa: CATGETGMTEAFF

j_gene: TRBJ2-5
v_gene: TRBV7-2
CDR3aa: CASSFSRYETQYF

j_gene: TRBJ1-5
v_gene: TRBV5-1
CDR3aa: CASSLDSGQPQHF

j_gene: TRBJ2-2
v_gene: TRBV30
CDR3aa: CAWSLTGSATGELFF

j_gene: TRBJ1-6
v_gene: TRBV2
CDR3aa: CASSAASDSPLHF

j_gene: TRBJ1-1
v_gene: TRBV6-5
CDR3aa: CASSSLYEGGVEAFF

j_gene: TRBJ1-5
v_gene: TRBV27
CDR3aa: CASSLSPFRGRRGQPQHF

j_gene: TRBJ2-4
v_gene: TRBV2
CDR3aa: CASSFPTESSGGARSKNIQYF